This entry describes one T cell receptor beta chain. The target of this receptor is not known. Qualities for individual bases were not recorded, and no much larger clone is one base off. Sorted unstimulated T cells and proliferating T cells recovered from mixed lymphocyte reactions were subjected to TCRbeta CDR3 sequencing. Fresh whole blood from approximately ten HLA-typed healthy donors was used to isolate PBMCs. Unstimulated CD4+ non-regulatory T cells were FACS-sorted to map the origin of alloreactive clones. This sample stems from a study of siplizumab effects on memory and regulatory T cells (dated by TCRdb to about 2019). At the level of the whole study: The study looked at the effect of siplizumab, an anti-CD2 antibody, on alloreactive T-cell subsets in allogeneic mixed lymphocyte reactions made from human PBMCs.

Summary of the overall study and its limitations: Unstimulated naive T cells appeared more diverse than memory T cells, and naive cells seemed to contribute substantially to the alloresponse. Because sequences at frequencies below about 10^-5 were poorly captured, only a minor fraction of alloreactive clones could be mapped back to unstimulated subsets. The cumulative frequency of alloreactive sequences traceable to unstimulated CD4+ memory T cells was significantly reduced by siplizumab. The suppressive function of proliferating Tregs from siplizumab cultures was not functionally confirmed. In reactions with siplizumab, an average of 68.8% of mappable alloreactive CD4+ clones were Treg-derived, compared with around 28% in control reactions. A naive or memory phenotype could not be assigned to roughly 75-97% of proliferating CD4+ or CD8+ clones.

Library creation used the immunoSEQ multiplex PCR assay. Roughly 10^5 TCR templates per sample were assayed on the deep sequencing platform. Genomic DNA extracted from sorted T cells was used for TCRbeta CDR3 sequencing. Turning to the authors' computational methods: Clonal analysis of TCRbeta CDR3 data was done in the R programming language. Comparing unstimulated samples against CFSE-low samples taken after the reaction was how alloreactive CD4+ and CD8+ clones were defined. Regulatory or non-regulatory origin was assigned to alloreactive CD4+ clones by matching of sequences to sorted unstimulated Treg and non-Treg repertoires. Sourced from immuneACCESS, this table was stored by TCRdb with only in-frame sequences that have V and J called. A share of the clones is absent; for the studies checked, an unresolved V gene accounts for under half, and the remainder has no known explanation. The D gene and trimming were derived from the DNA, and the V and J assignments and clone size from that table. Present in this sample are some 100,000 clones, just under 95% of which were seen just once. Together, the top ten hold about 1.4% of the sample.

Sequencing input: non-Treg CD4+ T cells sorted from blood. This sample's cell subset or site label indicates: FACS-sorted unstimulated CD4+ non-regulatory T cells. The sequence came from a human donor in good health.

The CDR3 protein is CASSPLSNTEAFF. The nucleotide sequence is given as TGTGCCAGCAGCCCCCTTTCGAACACTGAAGCTTTCTTT. The chain joins TRBV7-9 to TRBJ1-1, with the D gene not confidently named. CDR1 and CDR2 are read off the germline V gene (reference sequence) as SEHNR and FQNEAQ. The CDR3 runs 13 residues from the cysteine to the phenylalanine. Of the read, only the CDR3 DNA is kept; its 39 bases are in frame from base 1. V and J lose 5 bases and 1 base, and a span of 8 bases separates them.